The 13 T cell receptor beta chains listed next were all sequenced from one sample in a study of T cells expressing NK-cell markers. TCRdb processed the 5' RACE reads again and assigns one entry to each CDR3 protein, with no DNA. This repertoire comprises more than 120,000 distinct CDR3 sequences; its ten largest clones make up roughly 12%. The sequencing sample was made of blood T cells: a sorted CD56 or NKG2C T cell subset, CD4+ or CD8+ T cells, or bulk PBMC T cells (not recorded which). The receptors were sampled from a man aged 18 to 30 in good health.

The V and J genes are TRBV4-2 and TRBJ2-2. The length of the CDR3 is 17 residues. Germline V gene sequence: CDR1 LGHNA, CDR2 YNFKEQ. The CDR3 is CASSLRPRTANTGELFF.

V and J are TRBV6-1 and TRBJ1-5; the D call of TRBD1 rests on TCRdb alone, since no DNA is present to check it. Germline V gene sequence: CDR1 MNHNS, CDR2 SASEGT. The CDR3 is 13 amino acids. CDR3 residues: CASAGGINQPQHF.

The chain combines TRBV7-9 with TRBJ2-7; the TCRdb call, TRBD1, lacks DNA for checking. The CDR3 is 15 amino acids. The germline CDR1 and CDR2 sequences are SEHNR and FQNEAQ (reference sequence). CDR3 in amino acids: CASSVGTGGDSEQYF. Together with reference TRBV7-9 and TRBJ2-7, the CDR3 gives the full variable domain: DTGVSQNPRHKITKRGQNVTFRCDPISEHNRLYWYRQTLGQGPEFLTYFQNEAQLEKSRLLSDRFSAERPKGSFSTLEIQRTEQGDSAMYLCASSVGTGGDSEQYFGPGTRLTVT.

The rearrangement uses TRBV7-9 and TRBJ2-7. This CDR3 region has 12 residues. CDR1 is SEHNR, CDR2 FQNEAQ, per germline (reference sequence). CDR3 protein: CASTLGGGEQYF.

The rearrangement joins TRBV27 to TRBJ2-2; no DNA is available, so the TRBD1 call from TCRdb remains unchecked. The CDR3 spans 16 residues. The germline V gene has CDR1 MNHEY and CDR2 SMNVEV (reference sequence). The CDR3 reads CASSFVGGAGTGELFF.

The V and J genes are TRBV28 and TRBJ2-3; TCRdb picks TRBD1, but there is no DNA to check that call. This CDR3 region has 15 residues. Looked up from germline, CDR1 is MDHEN and CDR2 is SYDVKM. The chain's CDR3 is CASSSRQLRTDTQYF.

The V and J genes are TRBV2 and TRBJ2-7; the TCRdb D gene call, TRBD2, has no DNA to confirm it. CDR1 and CDR2 (germline): SNHLY, FYNNEI. The CDR3 sequence is 13 residues long. This CDR3 is CASRTSGIVEQYF.

The chain uses TRBV20-1 and TRBJ1-1; the D call from TCRdb, TRBD1, cannot be confirmed without DNA. The V gene's germline CDR1 is DFQATT and CDR2 SNEGSKA (reference sequence). This CDR3 spans 14 amino acids. The CDR3 loop reads CGTVGGTMNTEAFF.

The genes are TRBV7-8 and TRBJ2-2; TCRdb picks TRBD1, but there is no DNA to check that call. The CDR3 contains 16 residues. CDR1 and CDR2 (germline): SGHVS, FQNEAQ. CDR3 sequence reads: CASSLPRGRLSGELFF.

This rearrangement joins TRBV7-9 to TRBJ2-1. CDR1 and CDR2 from the germline V gene are SEHNR and FQNEAQ (reference sequence). This CDR3 is built from 12 residues. The CDR3 here is CASSLNPSEQFF.

V and J are TRBV4-3 and TRBJ2-6. CDR1 is LGHNA and CDR2 is YSLEER in the germline V gene. This CDR3 comprises 16 residues. CDR3: CASSRGQGSGANVLTF.

The chain has TRBV5-1 and TRBJ2-1. Germline assignment: CDR1 SGHRS and CDR2 YFSETQ. This CDR3 has 15 amino acids. CDR3 sequence reads: CASTDLHISYNEQFF.

The J gene is TRBJ2-7, the V gene TRBV12-5; TCRdb gives TRBD1 as the D gene, but with no DNA this cannot be confirmed. Germline CDR1 and CDR2: LGHNT and FRNRAP. CDR3 size: 17 residues. The CDR3 is CASGCEGGTPSSYEQYF.